One sample yielded the 8 T cell receptor beta chains listed below, sequenced in a study of long-term antiretroviral therapy in people with HIV. Samples were assayed with immunoSEQ v3.0 at survey level. Only in-frame clones appear in the TCRdb table, and some are missing; sequencing was by immunoSEQ multiplex PCR. In the table there are 25,000 to 30,000 clones, around 86% of which are singletons. Material: unsorted PBMCs, obtained about 2.6 years after starting antiretroviral therapy. The receptors were sampled from a man aged 35 to 55 with HIV.

The rearrangement uses TRBV20-1 and TRBJ1-2, with D uncertain. Germline V lookup: CDR1 DFQATT, CDR2 SNEGSKA (reference sequence). V was shortened by 2 bases and J by 6 bases, with 1 base between the two germline ends. The CDR3 runs to 9 residues. CDR3 nucleotides: TGCAGTGCTAGAAATGGCTACACCTTC. The encoded protein is CSARNGYTF.

The chain combines TRBV28 with TRBJ2-7; TRBD2 agrees at 10 bases. Germline assignment: CDR1 MDHEN and CDR2 SYDVKM. V lost 9 bases, J lost 0 bases, and 5 bases stayed unmatched. The CDR3 is 14 residues long. This CDR3 reads CASETSGFSYEQYF. The CDR3 nucleotides read TGTGCCAGTGAGACTAGCGGGTTCTCCTACGAGCAGTACTTC. Based on the CDR3 plus reference TRBV28 and TRBJ2-7, the full variable domain is DVKVTQSSRYLVKRTGEKVFLECVQDMDHENMFWYRQDPGLGLRLIYFSYDVKMKEKGDIPEGYSVSREKKERFSLILESASTNQTSMYLCASETSGFSYEQYFGPGTRLTVT.

The chain uses TRBV11-2 and TRBJ2-2; 12 bases are shared with TRBD2. The CDR3 contains 16 residues. The trim removed 3 bases at V and 4 bases at J, leaving 3 bases unmatched. Germline V gene lookup returns CDR1 SGHAT and CDR2 FQNNGV. The CDR3 is CASSFRTSGATGELFF. The DNA for the CDR3 is TGTGCCAGCAGCTTTCGGACTAGCGGGGCCACCGGGGAGCTGTTTTTT.

The J gene is TRBJ2-5, the V gene TRBV19, with TRBD1 matching 7 bases. The CDR3 extends over 16 amino acids. Per germline, CDR1 LNHDA and CDR2 SQIVND (reference sequence). With V trimmed by 5 bases and J by 0 bases, 9 bases remained unmatched. Here the CDR3 reads CASSSTGVLYQETQYF. The CDR3 nucleotides are TGTGCCAGTAGTTCAACAGGGGTCCTGTACCAAGAGACCCAGTACTTC.

This clone turned up a few times. J is TRBJ1-2 and V is TRBV19; D unclear. This CDR3 has 13 amino acids. The germline V and J ends were trimmed by 1 base and 4 bases, with 7 bases remaining between them. Per germline, CDR1 LNHDA and CDR2 SQIVND (reference sequence). The CDR3 coding sequence is TGTGCCAGTAGTATAGTCCCAGCCTATGGCTACACCTTC. This sequence encodes CASSIVPAYGYTF.

CDR3: CASSLRGLQKPEAFF. The CDR3 bases are TGTGCCAGCAGCCTAAGAGGGCTTCAGAAGCCTGAAGCTTTCTTT. The chain has TRBV4-2 and TRBJ1-1; D is unclear. The length of the CDR3 is 15 residues. Trimming took 4 bases from V and 6 from J, leaving 18 bases between them. Germline V gene data show CDR1 as LGHNA and CDR2 as YNFKEQ.

The V gene is TRBV9, the J gene TRBJ1-2; 7 bases align to TRBD1. V gave up 4 bases and J gave up 8 bases; unmatched junction bases: 17. This CDR3 region has 16 residues. Germline values: CDR1 SGDLS, CDR2 YYNGEE. Here the CDR3 DNA reads TGTGCCAGCAGCTTACACCGGGACAGAGGGCTATCCGGCTACACCTTC. Its protein is CASSLHRDRGLSGYTF.

The V and J genes are TRBV6-1 and TRBJ1-1; tentatively, D is TRBD1 (5 bases). CDR3 size: 15 residues. The V gene's germline CDR1 is MNHNS and CDR2 SASEGT. Trimming pared 1 base from V and 3 bases from J, leaving 12 bases between. For the CDR3, the DNA is TGTGCCAGCAGTGAAGGTTGGGGGATCGACACTGAAGCTTTCTTT. This sequence encodes CASSEGWGIDTEAFF.